The TCR beta chain under discussion was sequenced for a study of T cell repertoires in cytomegalovirus infection. Across the study: It was the public TCR beta signatures that indicated both CMV infection and matching HLA type.

The count of this clonotype is one. Its cognate antigen is unknown. Germline is not matched at one junction end, which may reflect a read error. The CDR3 is 17 amino acids. Looked up from germline, CDR1 is SGHVT and CDR2 is SQSDAQ. MiXCR, run by TCRdb on the reads, gives a single entry per CDR3 protein. In the table there are about a million distinct CDR3 sequences, roughly 31% of which are singletons. Findings and limits, study-wide: Clonotypes of TCR beta that were HLA-C-restricted and CMV-specific dominated the ex vivo response.

The clonotype originates from a human donor in good health (CMV status not recorded). Some clones in this sample may be carry-over from other donors' samples. The gene calls are TRBV7-4 and TRBJ2-2; D tentatively reads TRBD1 or TRBD2 (5 bases each). The material was cultured CD8+ T cells from PBMCs, obtained from culture after CMV antigen stimulation. The DNA of the CDR3 is TGTGCCAGCAGTCCAACATATCAGGGACCAAACACCGGGGAGCCGTTTTTT. It yields the protein CASSPTYQGPNTGEPFF.